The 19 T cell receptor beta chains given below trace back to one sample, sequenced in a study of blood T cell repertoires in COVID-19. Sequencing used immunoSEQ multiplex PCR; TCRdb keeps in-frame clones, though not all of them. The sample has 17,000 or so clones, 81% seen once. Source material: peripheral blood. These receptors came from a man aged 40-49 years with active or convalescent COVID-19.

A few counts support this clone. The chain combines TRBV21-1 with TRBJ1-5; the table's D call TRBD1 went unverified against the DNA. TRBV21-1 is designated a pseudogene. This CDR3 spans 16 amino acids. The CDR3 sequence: CASSKVRGLSNQPQHF. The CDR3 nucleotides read TGTGCCAGCAGCAAAGTCAGGGGGCTAAGCAATCAGCCCCAGCATTTT.

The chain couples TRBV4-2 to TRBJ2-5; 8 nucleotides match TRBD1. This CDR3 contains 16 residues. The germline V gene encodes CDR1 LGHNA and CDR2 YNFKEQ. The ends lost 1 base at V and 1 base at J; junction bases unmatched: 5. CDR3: CASSQATGQAQETQYF. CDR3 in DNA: TGTGCCAGCAGCCAAGCTACGGGACAGGCCCAAGAGACCCAGTACTTC.

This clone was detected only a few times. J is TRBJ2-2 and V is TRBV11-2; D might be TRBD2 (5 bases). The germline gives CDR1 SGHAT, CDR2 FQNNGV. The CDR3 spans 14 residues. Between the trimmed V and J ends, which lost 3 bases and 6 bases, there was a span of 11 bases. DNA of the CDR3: TGTGCCAGCAGCTTTGACCGGCGGGCCGGGGAGCTGTTTTTT. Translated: CASSFDRRAGELFF.

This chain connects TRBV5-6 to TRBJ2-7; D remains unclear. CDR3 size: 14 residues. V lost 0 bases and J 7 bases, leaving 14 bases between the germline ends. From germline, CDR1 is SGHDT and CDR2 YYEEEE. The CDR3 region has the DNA TGTGCCAGCAGCTTGGAACCAGGTCCTACGGAGCAGTACTTC. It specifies CASSLEPGPTEQYF.

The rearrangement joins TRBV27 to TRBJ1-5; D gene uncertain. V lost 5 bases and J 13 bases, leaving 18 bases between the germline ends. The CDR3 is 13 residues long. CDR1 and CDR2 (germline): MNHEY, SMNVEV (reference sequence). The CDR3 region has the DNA TGTGCCAGCAGTCCTACCCCGCACAGTATTCAGCATTTT. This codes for CASSPTPHSIQHF.

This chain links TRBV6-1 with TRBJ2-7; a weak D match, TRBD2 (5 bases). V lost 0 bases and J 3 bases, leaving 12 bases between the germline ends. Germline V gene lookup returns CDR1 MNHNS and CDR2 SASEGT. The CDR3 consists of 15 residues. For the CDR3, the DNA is TGTGCCAGCAGTGAAGCCGACTACCCGTACTACGAGCAGTACTTC. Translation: CASSEADYPYYEQYF.

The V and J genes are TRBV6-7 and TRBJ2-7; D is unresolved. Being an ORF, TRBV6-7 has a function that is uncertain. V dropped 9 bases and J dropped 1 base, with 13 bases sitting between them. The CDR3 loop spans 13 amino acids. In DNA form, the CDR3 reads TGTGCCAGTTCGCCGGTAGAATCCTACGAGCAGTACTTC. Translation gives CASSPVESYEQYF.

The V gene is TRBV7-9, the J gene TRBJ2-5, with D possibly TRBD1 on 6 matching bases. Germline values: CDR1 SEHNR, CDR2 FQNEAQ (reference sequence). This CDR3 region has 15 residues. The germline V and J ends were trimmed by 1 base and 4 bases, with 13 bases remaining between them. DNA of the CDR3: TGTGCCAGCAGCTTAGGTTACAGGGAAGGAGAGACCCAGTACTTC. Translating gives CASSLGYREGETQYF.

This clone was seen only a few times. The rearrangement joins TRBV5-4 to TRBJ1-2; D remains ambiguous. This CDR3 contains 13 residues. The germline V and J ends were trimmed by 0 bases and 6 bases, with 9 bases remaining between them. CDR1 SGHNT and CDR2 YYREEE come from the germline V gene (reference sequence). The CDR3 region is CASSLDGVDGYTF. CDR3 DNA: TGTGCCAGCAGCTTGGACGGGGTCGATGGCTACACCTTC.

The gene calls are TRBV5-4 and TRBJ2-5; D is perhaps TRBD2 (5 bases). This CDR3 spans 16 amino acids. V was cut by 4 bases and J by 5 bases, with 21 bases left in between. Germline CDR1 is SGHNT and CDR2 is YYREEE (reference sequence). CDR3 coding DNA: TGTGCCAGCAGCCGGGATGGGGTAGGCCTCAGGGAGACCCAGTACTTC. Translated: CASSRDGVGLRETQYF.

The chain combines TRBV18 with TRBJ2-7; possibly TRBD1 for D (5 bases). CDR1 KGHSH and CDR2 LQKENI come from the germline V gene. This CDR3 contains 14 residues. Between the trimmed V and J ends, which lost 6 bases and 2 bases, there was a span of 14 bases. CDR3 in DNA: TGTGCCAGCTCGCGTGGGGCCGCGACCTACGAGCAGTACTTC. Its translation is CASSRGAATYEQYF. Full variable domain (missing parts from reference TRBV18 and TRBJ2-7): NAGVMQNPRHLVRRRGQEARLRCSPMKGHSHVYWYRQLPEEGLKFMVYLQKENIIDESGMPKERFSAEFPKEGPSILRIQQVVRGDSAAYFCASSRGAATYEQYFGPGTRLTVT.

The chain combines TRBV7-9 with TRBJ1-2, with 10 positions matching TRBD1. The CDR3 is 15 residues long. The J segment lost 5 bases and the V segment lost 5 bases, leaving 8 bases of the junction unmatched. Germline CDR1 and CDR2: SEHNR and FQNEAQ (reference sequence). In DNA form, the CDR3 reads TGTGCCAGCAGCCCAACCGGGACAGGGGCATATGGCTACACCTTC. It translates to CASSPTGTGAYGYTF.

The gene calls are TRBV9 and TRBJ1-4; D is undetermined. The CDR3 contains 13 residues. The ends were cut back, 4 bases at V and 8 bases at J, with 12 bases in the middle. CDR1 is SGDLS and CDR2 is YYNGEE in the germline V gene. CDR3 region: CASSPPLEEKLFF. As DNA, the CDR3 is TGTGCCAGCAGCCCCCCTTTAGAGGAAAAACTGTTTTTT.

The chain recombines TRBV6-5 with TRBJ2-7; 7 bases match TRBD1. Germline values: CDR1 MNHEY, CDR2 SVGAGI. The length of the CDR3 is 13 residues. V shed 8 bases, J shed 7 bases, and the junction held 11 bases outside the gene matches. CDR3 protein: CASYRQGASEQYF. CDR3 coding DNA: TGTGCCAGCTATAGACAGGGTGCGAGTGAGCAGTACTTC.

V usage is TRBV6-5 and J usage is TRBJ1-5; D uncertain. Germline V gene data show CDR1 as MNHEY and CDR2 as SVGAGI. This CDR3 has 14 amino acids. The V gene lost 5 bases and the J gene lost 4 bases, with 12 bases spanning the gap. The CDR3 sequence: CASSRGRGNQPQHF. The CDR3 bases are TGTGCCAGCAGTCGAGGGAGAGGAAATCAGCCCCAGCATTTT.

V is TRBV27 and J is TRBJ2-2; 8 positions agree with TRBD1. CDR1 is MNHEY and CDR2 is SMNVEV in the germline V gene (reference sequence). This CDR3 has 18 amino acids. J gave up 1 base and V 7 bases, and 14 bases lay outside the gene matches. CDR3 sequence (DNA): TGTGCCAGCACAAGGGAAGGAAGGGGGACAGGGAACACCGGGGAGCTGTTTTTT. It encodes CASTREGRGTGNTGELFF.

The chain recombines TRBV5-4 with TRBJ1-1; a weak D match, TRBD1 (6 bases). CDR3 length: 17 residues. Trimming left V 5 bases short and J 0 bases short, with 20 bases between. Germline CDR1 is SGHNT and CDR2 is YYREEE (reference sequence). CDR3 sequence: CASRIGGGEYMNTEAFF. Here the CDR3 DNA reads TGTGCCAGCAGGATTGGAGGGGGGGAGTACATGAACACTGAAGCTTTCTTT. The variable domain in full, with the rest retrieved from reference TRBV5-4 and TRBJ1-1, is ETGVTQSPTHLIKTRGQQVTLRCSSQSGHNTVSWYQQALGQGPQFIFQYYREEENGRGNFPPRFSGLQFPNYSSELNVNALELDDSALYLCASRIGGGEYMNTEAFFGQGTRLTVV.

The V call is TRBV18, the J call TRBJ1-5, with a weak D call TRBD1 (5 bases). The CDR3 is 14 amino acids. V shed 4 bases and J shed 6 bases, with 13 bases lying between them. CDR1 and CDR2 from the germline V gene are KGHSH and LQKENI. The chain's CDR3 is CASSLSEGVQPQHF. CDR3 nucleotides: TGTGCCAGCTCACTCTCGGAAGGGGTTCAGCCCCAGCATTTT.

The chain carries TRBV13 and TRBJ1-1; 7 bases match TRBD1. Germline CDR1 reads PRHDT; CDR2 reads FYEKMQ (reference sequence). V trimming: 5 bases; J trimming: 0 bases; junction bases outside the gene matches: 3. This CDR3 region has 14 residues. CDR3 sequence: CASSVGQMNTEAFF. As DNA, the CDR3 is TGTGCCAGCAGCGTGGGACAGATGAACACTGAAGCTTTCTTT.